This T cell receptor (beta chain) derives from a study of T cell responses to AZD1222 COVID-19 vaccine. Here immunoSEQ multiplex PCR was the method, and the copy in TCRdb shows in-frame clones only, minus some. The sample carries 100,000 to 150,000 clones, roughly 92% recorded once. Germline V gene data show CDR1 as LNHNV and CDR2 as YYDKDF (reference sequence). V lost 4 bases to trimming and J lost 2 bases; unmatched junction nucleotides: 14. The CDR3 is made up of 17 amino acids. To note about this clone: In the same sample, other DNA sequences code for this CDR3.

The chain is built from TRBV15 and TRBJ2-7; TRBD1 matches at 7 bases. This sequence originates from an adult who received the AZD1222 COVID-19 vaccine. Specimen: peripheral blood, collected 28 days after the second AZD1222 dose. CDR3 loop: CATSKDVGQEPPYEQYF. The CDR3 bases are TGTGCCACCAGCAAGGACGTCGGACAGGAGCCTCCCTACGAGCAGTACTTC.